A selection of T cell receptor beta chains follows, all from one sample in a study of blood T cell repertoires in COVID-19. The assay was immunoSEQ multiplex PCR, and TCRdb's table has in-frame clones only and misses some. The table lists about 42,000 clones, 70% to 90% of them singletons. Sequencing used peripheral blood. The receptor source for this set is a man between 65 and 85 years old with acute or convalescent COVID-19. Each CDR3 is given with its conserved first and last residue. D genes are given only for firm matches. Clone size is given for some rows only: seen once, a few or many times, or a class if the clone is expanded.

v_gene	abundance	j_gene	d_gene	CDR3aa	CDR3nt
TRBV9	-	TRBJ2-2	-	CASSLALGGYTGELFF	TGTGCCAGCAGCCTGGCACTTGGCGGCTACACCGGGGAGCTGTTTTTT
TRBV12-3/TRBV12-4	-	TRBJ2-7	-	CASGDNLFYEQYF	TGTGCCAGCGGGGACAACCTGTTCTACGAGCAGTACTTC
TRBV19	few	TRBJ1-1	-	CASSTTGNTEAFF	TGTGCCAGTAGTACTACAGGGAACACTGAAGCTTTCTTT
TRBV6-2/TRBV6-3	few	TRBJ2-5	-	CASSYGQAWETQYF	TGTGCCAGCAGTTACGGGCAGGCTTGGGAGACCCAGTACTTC
TRBV19	-	TRBJ1-5	TRBD1	CAGSGQDNQPQHF	TGTGCCGGCTCGGGACAGGACAATCAGCCCCAGCATTTT
TRBV18	-	TRBJ1-4	-	CASSPPMGQTNEKLFF	TGTGCCAGCTCACCTCCAATGGGGCAGACTAATGAAAAACTGTTTTTT
TRBV7-2	-	TRBJ2-3	TRBD2	CASSLGTSARYTQYF	TGTGCCAGCAGCCTCGGGACTAGCGCCCGGTATACGCAGTATTTT
TRBV6-5	-	TRBJ2-2	-	CASSYSIWLTGELFF	TGTGCCAGCAGTTACTCGATCTGGCTGACCGGGGAGCTGTTTTTT
TRBV27	-	TRBJ2-5	TRBD2	CASSLRALAGLETQYF	TGTGCCAGCAGTTTAAGGGCGCTAGCGGGGCTAGAGACCCAGTACTTC
TRBV9	once	TRBJ1-4	-	CASSERDRLATNEKLFF	TGTGCCAGCAGCGAGCGGGACCGCTTGGCCACTAATGAAAAACTGTTTTTT
TRBV10-1	-	TRBJ2-7	-	CASPAREGVYEQYF	TGCGCCAGTCCTGCCAGGGAAGGAGTCTACGAGCAGTACTTC
TRBV7-9	-	TRBJ1-2	-	CASSLTDRNGYTF	TGTGCCAGCAGCTTAACCGACAGGAATGGGTACACCTTC
TRBV12-5	once	TRBJ2-1	-	CASALSNAASYNEQFF	TGTGCTAGTGCCCTCTCCAACGCGGCTTCCTACAATGAGCAGTTCTTC
TRBV19	-	TRBJ1-5	-	CASSIGAYSNQPQHF	TGTGCCAGTAGTATTGGGGCCTATAGCAATCAGCCCCAGCATTTT
TRBV10-1	-	TRBJ1-5	-	CASSESGRNQPQHF	TGCGCCAGCAGTGAGTCGGGGAGGAATCAGCCCCAGCATTTT
TRBV9	-	TRBJ2-1	-	CASTTTGEGRNEQFF	TGTGCCAGCACTACGACAGGGGAGGGTAGGAATGAGCAGTTCTTC
TRBV3-1/TRBV3-2	once	TRBJ2-5	TRBD2	CASSADGTSTETQYF	TGTGCCAGCAGTGCCGACGGGACTAGTACTGAGACCCAGTACTTC
TRBV11-3	-	TRBJ2-1	TRBD2	CASSPPGGIWNEQFF	TGTGCCAGCAGCCCCCCGGGGGGGATTTGGAATGAGCAGTTCTTC
TRBV5-4	-	TRBJ2-3	TRBD1	CASRAGTGDPDTQYF	TGTGCCAGCAGAGCCGGGACAGGGGACCCAGATACGCAGTATTTT
TRBV7-2	-	TRBJ2-1	TRBD1	CASSPRQGNVNEQFF	TGTGCCAGCAGCCCTCGACAGGGTAATGTCAATGAGCAGTTCTTC
TRBV19	once	TRBJ1-5	-	CASSRGGEDQPQHF	TGTGCCAGTAGTAGAGGAGGGGAGGATCAGCCCCAGCATTTT
TRBV18	-	TRBJ1-6	TRBD1	CASSSGQGEPLHF	TGTGCCAGCTCATCAGGACAGGGGGAACCCCTCCACTTT
TRBV9	-	TRBJ1-3	-	CASSVGVGFSSGNTIYF	TGTGCCAGCAGCGTAGGCGTGGGCTTCAGCTCTGGAAACACCATATATTTT
TRBV16	-	TRBJ1-6	TRBD1	CASSQWDRGDSPLHF	TGTGCCAGCAGCCAGTGGGACAGGGGGGATTCACCCCTCCACTTT
TRBV3-1/TRBV3-2	-	TRBJ1-1	-	CASSQGQNEAFF	TGTGCCAGCAGCCAAGGCCAGAACGAAGCTTTCTTT
TRBV3-1/TRBV3-2	-	TRBJ2-5	-	CASSSSTRPETQYF	TGTGCCAGCAGCTCCTCGACTAGACCGGAGACCCAGTACTTC
TRBV15	-	TRBJ2-5	-	CATSRDRAETQYF	TGTGCCACCAGCAGAGACAGGGCGGAGACCCAGTACTTC
TRBV4-1	-	TRBJ1-5	-	CASSPGRNQPQHF	TGCGCCAGCAGCCCAGGGAGGAATCAGCCCCAGCATTTT
TRBV24-1	-	TRBJ2-1	-	CATSNSFYNEQFF	TGTGCCACCTCTAACAGTTTCTACAATGAGCAGTTCTTC
TRBV19	few	TRBJ1-6	-	CASSPRDRGSLNSPLHF	TGTGCCAGTAGTCCTCGGGACCGGGGGAGTTTAAATTCACCCCTCCACTTT
TRBV27	-	TRBJ2-2	-	CASSYRQFTGELFF	TGTGCCAGCAGTTATAGACAGTTTACCGGGGAGCTGTTTTTT
TRBV14	-	TRBJ1-1	-	CASSAGEEAFF	TGTGCCAGCAGCGCCGGGGAAGAAGCTTTCTTT
TRBV20-1	-	TRBJ1-1	-	CSARWDSEAFF	TGCAGTGCTAGATGGGACTCTGAAGCTTTCTTT
TRBV7-2	-	TRBJ2-7	TRBD1	CASSQRRGPYEQYF	TGTGCCAGCAGCCAGCGAAGGGGGCCTTACGAGCAGTACTTC
TRBV7-8	-	TRBJ1-1	TRBD1	CASSLGMDRDGTEAFF	TGTGCCAGCAGCTTAGGGATGGACAGGGATGGCACTGAAGCTTTCTTT
TRBV5-4	-	TRBJ2-3	TRBD1	CASSLAGQGTDTQYF	TGTGCCAGCAGCCTTGCCGGACAGGGAACAGATACGCAGTATTTT
TRBV5-6	once	TRBJ1-5	-	CASSPQGSSNQPQHF	TGTGCCAGCAGCCCCCAAGGGAGCAGCAATCAGCCCCAGCATTTT
TRBV28	-	TRBJ2-5	TRBD2	CASSVAGGQETQYF	TGTGCCAGCAGTGTGGCGGGAGGACAAGAGACCCAGTACTTC
TRBV2	-	TRBJ2-7	-	CASSGTARYEQYF	TGTGCCAGCAGTGGGACAGCCCGCTACGAGCAGTACTTC